The 30 T cell receptor beta chains reported below all come from one sample, sequenced in a study of T cell repertoires in cytomegalovirus infection. No antigen has been identified for these receptors. TCRdb re-called the reads with MiXCR, one entry per CDR3 protein. This sample has about 160,000 distinct CDR3 sequences, with about 20% found just once. This material consisted of CD8+ T cells from cultured PBMCs, taken from culture after CMV antigen stimulation. The receptors here all came from a human donor in good health (CMV status not recorded). Some clones in this sample may be carry-over from other donors' samples.

This clonotype was seen only a few times. The chain employs TRBV6-6 and TRBJ1-6, with TRBD1 matching 8 bases. Looked up from germline, CDR1 is MNHNY and CDR2 is SVGAGI (reference sequence). V gave up 5 bases and J gave up 6 bases; unmatched junction bases: 6. This CDR3 is built from 15 residues. The CDR3 loop reads CASSADRELNSPLHF. The CDR3 DNA is TGTGCCAGCAGTGCGGACAGGGAGCTTAATTCACCCCTCCACTTT.

The V call is TRBV4-2, the J call TRBJ2-1; 11 nucleotides match TRBD2. CDR1 and CDR2 (germline): LGHNA, YNFKEQ. This CDR3 is built from 15 residues. Trimming at V came to 0 bases and at J to 7 bases, leaving 2 bases not matched to a gene. CDR3 sequence: CASSQDTSGGNEQFF. For the CDR3, the DNA is TGTGCCAGCAGCCAAGATACTAGCGGGGGTAATGAGCAGTTCTTC.

The sample holds many counts of this clonotype. V usage is TRBV27 and J usage is TRBJ2-2; D is uncertain. V was pared by 3 bases and J by 1 base, with 9 bases between. The CDR3 is 15 residues long. Germline values: CDR1 MNHEY, CDR2 SMNVEV (reference sequence). The CDR3 bases are TGTGCCAGCAGTTTTGCTGGCTTGAACACCGGGGAGCTGTTTTTT. Translating gives CASSFAGLNTGELFF.

A few counts support this clonotype. Written as DNA, the CDR3 is TGTGCCAGCAGTCCTATACGGGAAAAACTGTTTTTT. Translating it yields CASSPIREKLFF. The chain recombines TRBV12-3 or TRBV12-4 with TRBJ1-4; D gene uncertain. The CDR3 is made up of 12 amino acids. Trimming shortened V by 5 bases and J by 8 bases, and 9 bases separated the two germline ends.

This clonotype was seen more than once but under ten times. The chain is built from TRBV7-9 and TRBJ2-7; no reliable D call. The V and J ends lost 8 bases and 7 bases respectively, with 15 bases between them. This CDR3 region has 12 residues. CDR1 and CDR2 (germline): SEHNR, FQNEAQ (reference sequence). In DNA, the CDR3 is TGTGCCAGCGCCCCCTCTACCGGGGAGCAGTACTTC. It encodes CASAPSTGEQYF.

This clonotype was seen just once. The CDR3 coding sequence is TGTGCCAGCTCAGACGCGTTCAAGGTCCATGAAAAACTGTTTTTT. Translating gives CASSDAFKVHEKLFF. This chain links TRBV12-3 or TRBV12-4 with TRBJ1-4; D unclear. The germline V and J ends were trimmed by 8 bases and 6 bases, with 19 bases remaining between them. The CDR3 extends over 15 amino acids.

The chain joins TRBV19 to TRBJ2-1, with TRBD1 identical over 9 bases. The CDR3 is 16 amino acids. Germline values: CDR1 LNHDA, CDR2 SQIVND (reference sequence). The ends lost 5 bases at V and 5 bases at J; junction bases unmatched: 10. The CDR3 DNA reads TGTGCCAGTAGTTTCCCACAGGGGGCCGCAGACAATGAGCAGTTCTTC. The encoded protein is CASSFPQGAADNEQFF.

This clonotype was counted only a few times. This rearrangement joins TRBV29-1 to TRBJ2-6; no clear D gene. The CDR3 runs to 15 residues. V was cut by 3 bases and J by 0 bases, with 9 bases left in between. The germline V gene encodes CDR1 SQVTM and CDR2 ANQGSEA. The CDR3 DNA follows: TGCAGCGTTGAGCCTCGGAGCTCTGGGGCCAACGTCCTGACTTTC. Its protein product is CSVEPRSSGANVLTF.

This clonotype turned up a few times. V gene TRBV6-1 combines with J gene TRBJ2-1; tentative D call: TRBD1 (6 bases). CDR3 length equals 16 residues. V shed 5 bases and J shed 5 bases, with 19 bases lying between them. The V gene's germline CDR1 is MNHNS and CDR2 SASEGT. CDR3 nucleotide sequence: TGTGCCAGCAGTTATCTCAGGGGCCCCATTAACAATGAGCAGTTCTTC. Translating gives CASSYLRGPINNEQFF.

This clonotype was detected only a few times. This sequence joins TRBV7-6 and TRBJ1-5, with D unclear. This CDR3 is built from 15 residues. Germline CDR1 and CDR2: SGHVS and FNYEAQ. V dropped 1 base and J dropped 2 bases, with 9 bases sitting between them. In DNA form, the CDR3 reads TGTGCCAGCAGCTTAGGGGGATTTGGCAATCAGCCCCAGCATTTT. Translation gives CASSLGGFGNQPQHF.

The V gene is TRBV9, the J gene TRBJ2-7; 9 bases line up with TRBD1. CDR1 is SGDLS and CDR2 is YYNGEE in the germline V gene. With V trimmed by 3 bases and J by 1 base, 5 bases remained unmatched. The CDR3 loop spans 15 amino acids. CDR3 loop: CASSGGQGRSYEQYF. CDR3 coding DNA: TGTGCCAGCAGCGGGGGACAGGGAAGGTCCTACGAGCAGTACTTC.

This clonotype was seen a few times. This chain links TRBV7-2 with TRBJ2-3; TRBD2 matches at 12 bases. V lost 5 bases, J lost 6 bases, and 6 bases stayed unmatched. The V gene's germline CDR1 is SGHTA and CDR2 FQGNSA. This CDR3 is built from 15 residues. The CDR3 reads CASSLLAGGSDTQYF. In DNA, the CDR3 is TGTGCCAGCAGCCTACTAGCGGGGGGTTCGGATACGCAGTATTTT. Together with reference TRBV7-2 and TRBJ2-3, the CDR3 gives the full variable domain: GAGVSQSPSNKVTEKGKDVELRCDPISGHTALYWYRQSLGQGLEFLIYFQGNSAPDKSGLPSDRFSAERTGGSVSTLTIQRTQQEDSAVYLCASSLLAGGSDTQYFGPGTRLTVL.

This clonotype has only a few counts. V gene TRBV20-1 combines with J gene TRBJ2-7; D is unclear. Germline-derived CDR1 and CDR2 are DFQATT and SNEGSKA (reference sequence). V was trimmed by 0 bases and J by 3 bases, leaving 9 bases between them. The CDR3 contains 13 residues. The CDR3 coding sequence is TGCAGTGCTAGAGATTGGGTGAGCTACGAGCAGTACTTC. This gives the protein CSARDWVSYEQYF.

This clonotype was found a few times. This chain connects TRBV7-2 to TRBJ2-2; 7 bases agree with TRBD1. The germline V gene has CDR1 SGHTA and CDR2 FQGNSA. J lost 0 bases, V lost 5 bases, and 6 bases had no gene match. The CDR3 is 16 residues long. The CDR3 DNA reads as TGTGCCAGCAGCGCCCCCGGGACAGCGAACACCGGGGAGCTGTTTTTT. This encodes CASSAPGTANTGELFF.

This clonotype was recorded a few times. This chain connects TRBV27 to TRBJ2-1, with D unclear. The CDR3 covers 13 residues. Looked up from germline, CDR1 is MNHEY and CDR2 is SMNVEV (reference sequence). Trimming took 6 bases from V and 5 from J, leaving 11 bases between them. CDR3 protein: CASSIYPDNEQFF. DNA for the CDR3: TGTGCCAGCAGCATTTACCCTGACAATGAGCAGTTCTTC.

This clonotype was observed at least ten times. V usage is TRBV7-9 and J usage is TRBJ2-7, with TRBD1 as a possible D gene (5 bases). This CDR3 region has 13 residues. Germline V CDR1 and CDR2: SEHNR, FQNEAQ (reference sequence). Trimming shortened V by 5 bases and J by 1 base, and 9 bases separated the two germline ends. The CDR3 bases are TGTGCCAGCAGCGAAAGGACATCCTACGAGCAGTACTTC. Protein product: CASSERTSYEQYF.

The sample holds a few counts of this clonotype. This sequence joins TRBV24-1 and TRBJ1-1; D is possibly TRBD1 (5 bases). Per germline, CDR1 KGHDR and CDR2 SFDVKD. There are 15 residues in the CDR3. Trimming cost V 8 bases and J 2 bases, with 17 bases left between them. Here the CDR3 DNA reads TGTGCCACCACCTCCGGAGGGACGGGCAACACTGAAGCTTTCTTT. Its translation: CATTSGGTGNTEAFF.

The chain links TRBV4-1 to TRBJ1-4; D call uncertain. The CDR3 is 14 amino acids. Germline CDR1 reads MGHRA; CDR2 reads YSYEKL. Trimming pared 0 bases from V and 5 bases from J, leaving 7 bases between. The chain's CDR3 is CASSQDDQNEKLFF. The CDR3 DNA reads as TGCGCCAGCAGCCAAGATGACCAAAATGAAAAACTGTTTTTT.

This clonotype was observed a few times. The rearrangement joins TRBV27 to TRBJ2-3, with D uncertain. V lost 4 bases to trimming and J lost 6 bases, with 5 bases between them. CDR1 is MNHEY and CDR2 is SMNVEV in the germline V gene (reference sequence). The CDR3 totals 11 residues. The CDR3 coding sequence is TGTGCCAGCAGTTGGCGCGATACGCAGTATTTT. Residues: CASSWRDTQYF.

As to this clonotype: A read error may produce the germline difference seen at one junction end. This chain uses TRBV7-7 with TRBJ2-7; TRBD1 matches at 7 bases. Germline assignment: CDR1 SSHAT and CDR2 FNYEAQ (reference sequence). This CDR3 region has 15 residues. CDR3 amino acids: CASSLGRGRIYEQYF. CDR3 bases: TGTGCTAGCAGCCTAGGAAGGGGGCGAATCTACGAGCAGTACTTC.

The rearrangement uses TRBV19 and TRBJ1-4, with no clear D. This CDR3 has 14 residues. The germline V gene has CDR1 LNHDA and CDR2 SQIVND (reference sequence). V shed 6 bases and J shed 6 bases, with 14 bases lying between them. CDR3: CASSVGGRDEKLFF. The CDR3 DNA sequence: TGTGCCAGTAGCGTCGGAGGTCGGGATGAAAAACTGTTTTTT.

This chain uses TRBV20-1 with TRBJ1-4; no clear D. This CDR3 comprises 13 residues. Germline CDR1 is DFQATT and CDR2 is SNEGSKA (reference sequence). V lost 6 bases and J 5 bases, leaving 13 bases between the germline ends. This CDR3 reads CSAPSTGNEKLFF. DNA for the CDR3: TGCAGTGCACCCTCGACGGGGAATGAAAAACTGTTTTTT.

The J gene is TRBJ1-2, the V gene TRBV7-2; a weak D match, TRBD1 (5 bases). Trimming pared 1 base from V and 8 bases from J, leaving 20 bases between. This CDR3 comprises 16 residues. The germline gives CDR1 SGHTA, CDR2 FQGNSA. The CDR3, as DNA: TGTGCCAGCAGCTTAGTGCCAAGGGGCCAACGGGAAGGCTACACCTTC. It translates to CASSLVPRGQREGYTF.

CDR3 sequence (DNA): TGTGCCAGCAGCGCGACAGGGGAATATGGCTACACCTTC. As protein: CASSATGEYGYTF. This chain links TRBV5-6 with TRBJ1-2, with 8 positions matching TRBD1. The CDR3 is made up of 13 amino acids. The V gene end was trimmed by 4 bases and the J gene end by 5 bases; junction bases not matched to a gene: 4. Germline-derived CDR1 and CDR2 are SGHDT and YYEEEE.

V is TRBV7-2 and J is TRBJ2-5, with D uncertain. The CDR3 loop spans 11 amino acids. The V gene's germline CDR1 is SGHTA and CDR2 FQGNSA. The germline V and J ends were trimmed by 5 bases and 5 bases, with 6 bases remaining between them. The CDR3 DNA reads as TGTGCCAGCAGCGGCCTGGAGACCCAGTACTTC. Protein product: CASSGLETQYF.

Only a few counts were recorded for this clonotype. The V and J genes are TRBV7-8 and TRBJ1-3, with TRBD1 as a possible D gene (5 bases). Per the germline V gene, CDR1 is SGHVS and CDR2 is FQNEAQ. The CDR3 contains 14 residues. Trimming shortened V by 5 bases and J by 4 bases, and 12 bases separated the two germline ends. The CDR3 nucleotides read TGTGCCAGCAGCCCCAGGGTCGCAGGAAACACCATATATTTT. Translation: CASSPRVAGNTIYF.

This clonotype was found many times. The chain is built from TRBV6-5 and TRBJ1-2; 10 bases are shared with TRBD1. The CDR3 is 13 amino acids. Germline trimming cut 4 bases from V and 8 bases from J; bases unmatched to any gene: 4. The germline gives CDR1 MNHEY, CDR2 SVGAGI. CDR3 DNA sequence: TGTGCCAGCAGTTCTGACAGGGGGCAAGGCTACACCTTC. Residues: CASSSDRGQGYTF.

The chain carries TRBV6-2 or TRBV6-3 and TRBJ1-2; 7 bases map to TRBD1. V was clipped by 0 bases and J by 5 bases; unmatched bases: 6. Germline loops: CDR1 MNHEY, CDR2 SVGEGT. This CDR3 comprises 15 residues. CDR3 in amino acids: CASSYSLTGEYGYTF. Here the CDR3 DNA reads TGTGCCAGCAGTTACTCTCTCACAGGGGAGTATGGCTACACCTTC.

Concerning this clonotype: A read error may explain this, as a much larger clone is one base away. The conserved phenylalanine or tryptophan normally closing the CDR3 is absent here, so this likely arose from a read error. The V gene is TRBV10-2, the J gene TRBJ1-1; a possible D gene is TRBD1 (5 bases). The CDR3 is 14 amino acids. V lost 6 bases to trimming and J lost 0 bases, with 11 bases between them. In germline, CDR1 is WSHSY, CDR2 SAAADI. CDR3 in DNA: TGCGCCAGCAGGGGGGGACGGATGAACACTGAAGCTTTCTCT. Encoded protein: CASRGGRMNTEAFS.

This clonotype has just a few counts. CDR3 coding DNA: TGTGCCAGCAGTTACTCCCGACAGGGAGATCTCCCTCAGCATAGCAATCAGCCCCAGCATTTT. It specifies CASSYSRQGDLPQHSNQPQHF. The V call is TRBV6-2 or TRBV6-3, the J call TRBJ1-5; 7 nucleotides match TRBD1. The ends lost 0 bases at V and 0 bases at J; junction bases unmatched: 17. Germline V gives CDR1 MNHEY, CDR2 SVGEGT. The CDR3 consists of 21 residues.